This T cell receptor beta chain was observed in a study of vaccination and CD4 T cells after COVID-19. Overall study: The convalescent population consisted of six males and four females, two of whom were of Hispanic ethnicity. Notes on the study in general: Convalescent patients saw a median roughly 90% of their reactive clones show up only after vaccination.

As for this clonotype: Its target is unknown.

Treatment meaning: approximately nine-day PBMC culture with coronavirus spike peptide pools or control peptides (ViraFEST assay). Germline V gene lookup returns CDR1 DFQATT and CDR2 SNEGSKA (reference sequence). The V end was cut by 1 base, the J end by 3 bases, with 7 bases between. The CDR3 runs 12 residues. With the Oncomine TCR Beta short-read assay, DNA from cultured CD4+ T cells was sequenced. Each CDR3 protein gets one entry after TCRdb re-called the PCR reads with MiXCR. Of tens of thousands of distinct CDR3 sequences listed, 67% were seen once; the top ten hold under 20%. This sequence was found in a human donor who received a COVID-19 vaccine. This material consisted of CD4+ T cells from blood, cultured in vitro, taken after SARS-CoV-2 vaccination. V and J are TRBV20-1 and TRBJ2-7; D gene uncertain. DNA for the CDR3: TGCAGTGCTAGAGGTGTAAGCTACGAGCAGTACTTC. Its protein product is CSARGVSYEQYF.